Following are 8 T cell receptor beta chains from one sample sequenced in a study of T-cell reconstitution after alpha-beta-depleted transplantation in children. Unique molecular identifiers tagged the TCRbeta library. TCRdb analysed the PCR reads with MiXCR anew, one entry per CDR3 protein. Among roughly 220,000 distinct CDR3 sequences listed, around 13% were seen once. Sequencing used PBMCs from the stem cell graft donor, obtained from the stem cell graft. All receptors derive from a human donor who donated a stem cell graft to a child with acute lymphoblastic leukemia.

This clonotype was observed at least ten times. This chain connects TRBV5-5 to TRBJ2-2, with unresolved D. There are 14 residues in the CDR3. Trimming stripped 2 bases from V and 4 bases from J, with 9 bases between. Germline CDR1 reads SGHKS; CDR2 reads YYEKEE (reference sequence). Here the CDR3 reads CASSFLMGTGELFF. The CDR3 DNA sequence: TGTGCCAGCAGCTTTCTTATGGGCACCGGGGAGCTGTTTTTT.

This clonotype showed up many times. This chain connects TRBV7-9 to TRBJ1-4, with no clear D. The CDR3 sequence is 15 residues long. The V end was cut by 5 bases, the J end by 7 bases, with 17 bases between. The germline gives CDR1 SEHNR, CDR2 FQNEAQ (reference sequence). The CDR3 loop is CASSLPVEGGEKLFF. The CDR3 DNA reads as TGTGCCAGCAGCCTTCCTGTCGAGGGAGGTGAAAAACTGTTTTTT.

This clonotype was counted ten times or more. CDR3 in DNA: TGTGCCAGCAGCTTAGGGGGGACAGACTACGAGCAGTACTTC. Encoded protein: CASSLGGTDYEQYF. The chain employs TRBV7-6 and TRBJ2-7, with TRBD1 matching 7 bases. Trimming at V came to 1 base and at J to 3 bases, leaving 3 bases not matched to a gene. CDR1 is SGHVS and CDR2 is FNYEAQ in the germline V gene. This CDR3 spans 14 amino acids.

This clonotype was counted at least ten times. The chain uses TRBV4-2 and TRBJ1-6; D unresolved. The CDR3 length is 15 residues. Germline V CDR1 and CDR2: LGHNA, YNFKEQ. V was pared by 0 bases and J by 8 bases, with 11 bases between. CDR3 in amino acids: CASSQDRAWDSPLHF. The CDR3 nucleotides are TGTGCCAGCAGCCAAGACCGGGCCTGGGATTCACCCCTCCACTTT.

The table lists this clonotype with many counts. The V gene is TRBV24-1, the J gene TRBJ1-5, with TRBD1 as a possible D gene (5 bases). V lost 6 bases, J lost 4 bases, and 12 bases lay in between. There are 14 residues in the CDR3. Per germline, CDR1 KGHDR and CDR2 SFDVKD. CDR3 bases: TGTGCCACCAGTAGAACGGGGCCTAATCAGCCCCAGCATTTT. Protein: CATSRTGPNQPQHF.

The table lists this clonotype with many counts. This chain uses TRBV5-1 with TRBJ1-4; D gene uncertain. In germline, CDR1 is SGHRS, CDR2 YFSETQ. This CDR3 contains 15 residues. V was clipped by 5 bases and J by 0 bases, with 11 bases between them. The DNA for the CDR3 is TGCGCCAGCAGTCTCCGACTGTCAACTAATGAAAAACTGTTTTTT. Protein sequence: CASSLRLSTNEKLFF.

This clonotype was recorded many times. The CDR3 nucleotides are TGTGCCAGCAGTCCCGGACAGGGCTACGAGCAGTACTTC. Its protein product is CASSPGQGYEQYF. V usage is TRBV27 and J usage is TRBJ2-7; 8 nucleotides match TRBD1. Germline V gene sequence: CDR1 MNHEY, CDR2 SMNVEV (reference sequence). Trimming took 5 bases from V and 3 from J; bases not matched to a gene: 3. The CDR3 is 13 amino acids.

In this sample, this clonotype turned up many times. This chain uses TRBV5-1 with TRBJ2-1, with D possibly TRBD2 on 6 matching bases. This CDR3 has 17 amino acids. V lost 0 bases and J lost 2, with 15 bases in between. Germline CDR1 and CDR2: SGHRS and YFSETQ. The CDR3 nucleotides read TGCGCCAGCAGCTTGGGGGTCGCGGGCGGGGCCTACAATGAGCAGTTCTTC. Translated, it gives CASSLGVAGGAYNEQFF.